These T cell receptor beta chains were read from a single sample in a study of T-cell reconstitution after alpha-beta-depleted transplantation in children. TCRdb reprocessed the PCR reads via MiXCR and lists one record per CDR3 protein. The repertoire has approximately 590,000 distinct CDR3 sequences, over 9.5% of them found once; the top ten carry less than 4.5%. Source: PBMCs from the stem cell graft donor, taken from the stem cell graft. All receptors come from a human donor who donated a stem cell graft to a child with acute myeloid leukemia. The CDR3 runs from the conserved cysteine through the conserved F or W. The D gene is left open where the match is weak. Some rows mark clone size as missing; the rest say once, few, many or name a class of expanded clone.

TRBJ1-5,.,few,TRBV6-2/TRBV6-3,CASSARQVNQPQHF,TGTGCCAGCTCGGCTAGGCAGGTAAATCAGCCCCAGCATTTT
TRBJ2-7,TRBD2,many,TRBV7-2,CASSPGLADTYEQYF,TGTGCCAGCAGCCCAGGACTAGCGGATACCTACGAGCAGTACTTC
TRBJ1-1,TRBD1,few,TRBV6-2/TRBV6-3,CASSDGTGRLGRTEAFF,TGTGCCAGCAGTGACGGGACAGGGCGATTAGGGAGGACTGAAGCTTTCTTT
TRBJ2-3,.,many,TRBV2,CASSVSLRQDTQYF,TGTGCCAGCAGTGTTTCGCTCCGACAAGATACGCAGTATTTT
TRBJ2-2,.,many,TRBV15,CATSRDHRVRTGELFF,TGTGCCACCAGCAGAGATCACAGGGTTAGGACCGGGGAGCTGTTTTTT
TRBJ1-2,.,.,TRBV4-2,CAMGRGRVCYGYTF,TGTGCCATGGGCCGGGGCCGGGTCTGCTATGGCTACACCTTC
TRBJ2-3,.,.,TRBV30,CAWSAFLEAGTQYF,TGTGCCTGGAGTGCCTTTCTAGAGGCGGGAACGCAGTATTTT
TRBJ2-2,TRBD2,many,TRBV12-3/TRBV12-4,CASSTMSGRITGELFF,TGTGCCAGCAGTACTATGAGCGGGAGAATCACCGGGGAGCTGTTTTTT
TRBJ2-7,TRBD1,many,TRBV6-5,CASSYRDRGSYEQYF,TGTGCCAGCAGTTACAGGGACAGGGGATCCTACGAGCAGTACTTC
TRBJ2-7,TRBD2,.,TRBV7-2,CASSPQSGTGAYEQYF,TGTGCCAGCAGCCCTCAGAGCGGGACGGGAGCCTACGAGCAGTACTTC